These 32 T cell receptor beta chains were sequenced from one sample in a study of T cell repertoires in ileal Crohn's disease. This table comes from immunoSEQ multiplex PCR, and its TCRdb copy is limited to in-frame clones, with some not included. Among roughly 8,500 clones listed, roughly 78% were seen once. Time point denoted: neoterminal ileum biopsy at postoperative endoscopy, about 6 months after surgery. The sequencing sample was made of ileal tissue. The receptors here all came from an adult with Crohn's disease.

This clone is categorized as large. This rearrangement joins TRBV2 to TRBJ2-7, with 10 bases matching TRBD1. The CDR3 is 14 amino acids. V was pared by 7 bases and J by 4 bases, with 7 bases of the junction left unmatched. CDR1 is SNHLY and CDR2 is FYNNEI in the germline V gene. Here the CDR3 DNA reads TGTGCCAGCACGAGACAGGGGGCGACGTACGAGCAGTACTTC. It encodes CASTRQGATYEQYF. The full variable domain, completed using reference TRBV2 and TRBJ2-7, is EPEVTQTPSHQVTQMGQEVILRCVPISNHLYFYWYRQILGQKVEFLVSFYNNEISEKSEIFDDQFSVERPDGSNFTLKIRSTKLEDSAMYFCASTRQGATYEQYFGPGTRLTVT.

The chain couples TRBV10-1 to TRBJ1-1, with unresolved D. The germline gives CDR1 WNHNN, CDR2 SYGVQD (reference sequence). Trimming left V 0 bases short and J 5 bases short, with 10 bases between. The CDR3 has 14 residues. The CDR3: CASSESEVATEAFF. In nucleotides, the CDR3 is TGCGCCAGCAGTGAGTCTGAGGTAGCGACTGAAGCTTTCTTT.

The V gene is TRBV18, the J gene TRBJ2-5, with TRBD2 identical over 8 bases. This CDR3 spans 16 amino acids. Germline V lookup: CDR1 KGHSH, CDR2 LQKENI. Trimming removed 2 bases from V and 5 bases from J; junction bases left unmatched: 10. In nucleotides, the CDR3 is TGTGCCAGCTCACCATCCGGGACTAGTCGGAGGGAGACCCAGTACTTC. It specifies CASSPSGTSRRETQYF.

V usage is TRBV7-2 and J usage is TRBJ2-7, with 7 bases matching TRBD1. The V gene's germline CDR1 is SGHTA and CDR2 FQGNSA. This CDR3 is built from 16 residues. V was clipped by 3 bases and J by 5 bases; unmatched bases: 13. The CDR3 DNA reads TGTGCCAGCAGCTTTCCAATGACAGGGACCCTCGACGAGCAGTACTTC. Its protein is CASSFPMTGTLDEQYF.

CDR3 loop: CAIGDTFEQYF. The CDR3 nucleotides are TGTGCCATCGGGGACACCTTCGAGCAGTACTTC. The chain uses TRBV25-1 and TRBJ2-7, with D tentatively TRBD1 (6 bases). CDR3 length: 11 amino acids. In germline, CDR1 is MGHDK, CDR2 SYGVNS. V was shortened by 10 bases and J by 6 bases, with 13 bases between the two germline ends.

This clone was seen once. The V gene is TRBV29-1, the J gene TRBJ2-3; 7 bases match TRBD1. The V gene's germline CDR1 is SQVTM and CDR2 ANQGSEA. The CDR3 runs to 13 residues. Trimming at V came to 3 bases and at J to 2 bases, leaving 2 bases not matched to a gene. The CDR3 bases are TGCAGCGTTGAGGGACAGTTCACAGATACGCAGTATTTT. This codes for CSVEGQFTDTQYF.

V is TRBV5-1 and J is TRBJ2-5, with no clear D. Germline V gene lookup returns CDR1 SGHRS and CDR2 YFSETQ. CDR3 length equals 14 residues. Trimming pared 3 bases from V and 2 bases from J, leaving 11 bases between. The CDR3 spells CASSSGHPQETQYF. As DNA, the CDR3 is TGCGCCAGCAGCTCAGGCCACCCTCAAGAGACCCAGTACTTC.

The chain uses TRBV11-2 and TRBJ1-1; D is unresolved. The CDR3 extends over 12 amino acids. Germline CDR1 is SGHAT and CDR2 is FQNNGV. With 4 bases removed from V and 7 bases from J, the gap between germline ends came to 10 bases. CDR3 residues: CASSSAVREAFF. DNA for the CDR3: TGTGCCAGCAGCTCAGCGGTTCGTGAAGCTTTCTTT. Drawing the rest from reference TRBV11-2 and TRBJ1-1, the complete variable domain is EAGVAQSPRYKIIEKRQSVAFWCNPISGHATLYWYQQILGQGPKLLIQFQNNGVVDDSQLPKDRFSAERLKGVDSTLKIQPAKLEDSAVYLCASSSAVREAFFGQGTRLTVV.

This chain joins TRBV11-2 and TRBJ1-5; D gene uncertain. The CDR3 extends over 13 amino acids. The V end lost 0 bases, the J end lost 7 bases, and 7 bases lay between the germline ends. The germline V gene encodes CDR1 SGHAT and CDR2 FQNNGV. This chain's CDR3 is CASSLDLGQPQHF. CDR3 DNA sequence: TGTGCCAGCAGCTTAGATCTCGGGCAGCCCCAGCATTTT.

This chain uses TRBV6-5 with TRBJ1-6, with 7 bases aligning to TRBD1. Germline-derived CDR1 and CDR2 are MNHEY and SVGAGI. The CDR3 consists of 14 residues. The V gene end was trimmed by 2 bases and the J gene end by 6 bases; junction bases not matched to a gene: 1. The CDR3 nucleotides read TGTGCCAGCAGTTACAGGGACAGTAATTCACCCCTCCACTTT. As protein: CASSYRDSNSPLHF.

This rearrangement joins TRBV19 to TRBJ2-7; 8 nucleotides agree with TRBD1. Germline lookup yields CDR1 LNHDA and CDR2 SQIVND (reference sequence). V shed 4 bases, J shed 3 bases, and the junction held 5 bases outside the gene matches. This CDR3 is 14 amino acids long. The CDR3: CASSTGQGGYEQYF. The CDR3 DNA reads as TGTGCCAGTAGTACCGGACAGGGAGGCTACGAGCAGTACTTC.

This rearrangement joins TRBV25-1 to TRBJ1-3; D may be TRBD1 (5 bases). This CDR3 contains 16 residues. The ends were cut back, 4 bases at V and 4 bases at J, with 17 bases in the middle. CDR1 MGHDK and CDR2 SYGVNS come from the germline V gene. In DNA, the CDR3 is TGTGCCAGCAGTGGAGGAAGGCGGGGCTGGGGAAACACCATATATTTT. This sequence encodes CASSGGRRGWGNTIYF. Filled out from reference TRBV25-1 and TRBJ1-3, the complete variable domain reads EADIYQTPRYLVIGTGKKITLECSQTMGHDKMYWYQQDPGMELHLIHYSYGVNSTEKGDLSSESTVSRIRTEHFPLTLESARPSHTSQYLCASSGGRRGWGNTIYFGEGSWLTVV.

This rearrangement joins TRBV7-3 to TRBJ2-7; TRBD2 agrees at 15 bases. Trimming took 5 bases from V and 5 from J; bases not matched to a gene: 7. There are 16 residues in the CDR3. Germline assignment: CDR1 SGHTA and CDR2 FQGTGA. CDR3 in amino acids: CASSPGLAGGGDEQYF. Here the CDR3 DNA reads TGTGCCAGCAGCCCGGGACTAGCGGGAGGAGGGGACGAGCAGTACTTC.

The chain joins TRBV2 to TRBJ2-3; 7 bases line up with TRBD2. The CDR3 covers 16 residues. Trimming cost V 6 bases and J 4 bases; bases outside gene matches: 13. Per the germline V gene, CDR1 is SNHLY and CDR2 is FYNNEI. The DNA for the CDR3 is TGTGCCAGCAGACGACTAGCCGGGGGGAGTGCAGATACGCAGTATTTT. As protein: CASRRLAGGSADTQYF.

CDR3 amino acids: CAISESKGTDANTEAFF. CDR3 DNA: TGTGCCATCAGTGAGTCGAAGGGGACAGATGCGAACACTGAAGCTTTCTTT. This chain connects TRBV10-3 to TRBJ1-1; 7 bases match TRBD1. From germline, CDR1 is ENHRY and CDR2 SYGVKD. Trimming at V came to 0 bases and at J to 1 base, leaving 8 bases not matched to a gene. The CDR3 sequence is 17 residues long.

The chain has TRBV6-1 and TRBJ2-6; D not certain. V lost 1 base and J lost 0, with 4 bases in between. CDR1 is MNHNS, CDR2 SASEGT, per germline. The CDR3 has 15 residues. The CDR3 is CASSEDSSGANVLTF. The DNA for the CDR3 is TGTGCCAGCAGTGAAGACAGCTCTGGGGCCAACGTCCTGACTTTC.

The chain has TRBV19 and TRBJ2-7; perhaps TRBD1 as D (6 bases). Trimming took off 3 bases at V and 4 bases at J, with 10 bases between the two ends. The CDR3 length is 13 residues. Germline-derived CDR1 and CDR2 are LNHDA and SQIVND (reference sequence). CDR3 residues: CASSIGGYYEQYF. CDR3 coding DNA: TGTGCCAGTAGTATTGGGGGCTATTACGAGCAGTACTTC.

The count of this clone is one. This sequence joins TRBV6-5 and TRBJ2-1; 11 positions agree with TRBD2. This CDR3 has 15 residues. Losses at the gene ends were 6 bases for V and 2 bases for J; bases not matched to a gene: 3. Per germline, CDR1 MNHEY and CDR2 SVGAGI. The CDR3 loop is CASSRLAGTYNEQFF. In DNA form, the CDR3 reads TGTGCCAGCAGCCGACTAGCGGGAACCTACAATGAGCAGTTCTTC.

V is TRBV7-3 and J is TRBJ1-6; D unresolved. Germline CDR1 and CDR2: SGHTA and FQGTGA. The CDR3 runs to 13 residues. The V end lost 5 bases, the J end lost 8 bases, and 10 bases lay between the germline ends. CDR3 protein: CASSARRDSPLHF. CDR3 coding DNA: TGTGCCAGCAGCGCGCGGAGGGATTCACCCCTCCACTTT.

The chain has TRBV7-2 and TRBJ2-7; D remains unclear. Germline loops: CDR1 SGHTA, CDR2 FQGNSA. The V end lost 2 bases, the J end lost 1 base, and 18 bases lay between the germline ends. The CDR3 sequence is 17 residues long. The CDR3 is CASSLRFHGSPSYEQYF. For the CDR3, the DNA is TGTGCCAGCAGCTTACGGTTTCATGGTAGCCCTTCCTACGAGCAGTACTTC.

This clone was recorded a few times. V gene TRBV5-1 combines with J gene TRBJ2-7; 8 bases match TRBD2. The germline gives CDR1 SGHRS, CDR2 YFSETQ. The trim removed 1 base at V and 5 bases at J, leaving 8 bases unmatched. This CDR3 has 15 amino acids. The CDR3 reads CASSLLGGRINEQYF. CDR3 DNA: TGCGCCAGCAGCTTGTTGGGCGGGAGGATCAACGAGCAGTACTTC.

The chain couples TRBV11-2 to TRBJ2-1; TRBD2 aligns across 7 bases. CDR1 is SGHAT and CDR2 is FQNNGV in the germline V gene. Germline trimming cut 7 bases from V and 4 bases from J; bases unmatched to any gene: 13. The CDR3 has 16 amino acids. The CDR3 protein is CASTRTREGIYNEQFF. In DNA form, the CDR3 reads TGTGCCAGCACCCGAACGAGGGAGGGGATTTACAATGAGCAGTTCTTC.

A note on this clone: Other nucleotide sequences in the sample specify the same CDR3. The V gene is TRBV18, the J gene TRBJ2-7; D might be TRBD2 (5 bases). The CDR3 runs 12 residues. V was pared by 5 bases and J by 5 bases, with 10 bases between. Germline V gene lookup returns CDR1 KGHSH and CDR2 LQKENI. The CDR3 loop reads CASSSLGDEQYF. CDR3 DNA sequence: TGTGCCAGCTCATCACTCGGGGACGAGCAGTACTTC.

The chain has TRBV2 and TRBJ2-7, with TRBD2 identical over 9 bases. V lost 6 bases to trimming and J lost 5 bases; unmatched junction nucleotides: 11. The CDR3 runs to 15 residues. Germline V CDR1 and CDR2: SNHLY, FYNNEI. For the CDR3, the DNA is TGTGCCAGCAGACCGACTAGCGGAGGAGCCAACGAGCAGTACTTC. Translation gives CASRPTSGGANEQYF. Complete variable domain (other parts from reference TRBV2 and TRBJ2-7): EPEVTQTPSHQVTQMGQEVILRCVPISNHLYFYWYRQILGQKVEFLVSFYNNEISEKSEIFDDQFSVERPDGSNFTLKIRSTKLEDSAMYFCASRPTSGGANEQYFGPGTRLTVT.

The chain uses TRBV11-2 and TRBJ2-3, with TRBD1 matching 7 bases. From germline, CDR1 is SGHAT and CDR2 FQNNGV. Germline trimming cut 5 bases from V and 5 bases from J; bases unmatched to any gene: 1. The CDR3 loop spans 12 amino acids. The CDR3 reads CASSPGGDTQYF. CDR3 DNA: TGTGCCAGCAGCCCAGGGGGAGATACGCAGTATTTT.

The genes are TRBV7-8 and TRBJ2-7, with 7 bases identical to TRBD2. This CDR3 comprises 14 residues. The junction had 4 bases not matched to a gene; V was cut back by 5 bases and J by 0 bases. Per germline, CDR1 SGHVS and CDR2 FQNEAQ. The CDR3 reads CASSGLGTSYEQYF. The DNA of the CDR3 is TGTGCCAGCAGCGGACTAGGAACCTCCTACGAGCAGTACTTC.

V and J are TRBV5-4 and TRBJ2-4; TRBD2 agrees at 10 bases. Germline V gene sequence: CDR1 SGHNT, CDR2 YYREEE (reference sequence). J was trimmed by 9 bases and V by 0 bases; bases with no gene match: 0. The CDR3 is 13 amino acids. Here the CDR3 reads CASSLVAGGIQYF. DNA of the CDR3: TGTGCCAGCAGCTTGGTAGCGGGGGGCATTCAGTACTTC.

DNA for the CDR3: TGTGCCAGCAGCAAACGGGGGGGCCAAGAGACCCAGTACTTC. This codes for CASSKRGGQETQYF. V usage is TRBV7-2 and J usage is TRBJ2-5; 8 nucleotides match TRBD2. The CDR3 loop spans 14 amino acids. The V gene end was trimmed by 5 bases and the J gene end by 1 base; junction bases not matched to a gene: 3. Per germline, CDR1 SGHTA and CDR2 FQGNSA. The complete variable domain, with remaining parts taken from reference TRBV7-2 and TRBJ2-5, reads GAGVSQSPSNKVTEKGKDVELRCDPISGHTALYWYRQSLGQGLEFLIYFQGNSAPDKSGLPSDRFSAERTGGSVSTLTIQRTQQEDSAVYLCASSKRGGQETQYFGPGTRLLVL.

The genes are TRBV5-6 and TRBJ2-1, with TRBD2 matching 7 bases. The CDR3 has 16 residues. Germline CDR1 reads SGHDT; CDR2 reads YYEEEE. Trimming took 5 bases from V and 5 from J; bases not matched to a gene: 13. The CDR3 region has the DNA TGTGCCAGCAGTTGGTCCGCGCGGGGGAAAAACAATGAGCAGTTCTTC. It is translated as CASSWSARGKNNEQFF.

The chain couples TRBV7-9 to TRBJ2-5, with D possibly TRBD2 on 5 matching bases. There are 11 residues in the CDR3. The V end was cut by 8 bases, the J end by 2 bases, with 6 bases between. Germline V gives CDR1 SEHNR, CDR2 FQNEAQ (reference sequence). The CDR3 loop is CASRGQETQYF. The DNA for the CDR3 is TGTGCCAGCCGGGGACAAGAGACCCAGTACTTC.

This clone came up once. The V and J genes are TRBV27 and TRBJ1-1; the match to TRBD1 covers 8 bases. Germline V gene sequence: CDR1 MNHEY, CDR2 SMNVEV (reference sequence). The V gene end was trimmed by 1 base and the J gene end by 4 bases; junction bases not matched to a gene: 2. The CDR3 loop spans 14 amino acids. CDR3 coding DNA: TGTGCCAGCAGTTTATACAGGGGGTTCACTGAAGCTTTCTTT. This gives the protein CASSLYRGFTEAFF.

V usage is TRBV7-2 and J usage is TRBJ2-5; 9 bases agree with TRBD2. Germline CDR1 SGHTA, CDR2 FQGNSA. This CDR3 is built from 16 residues. V was clipped by 3 bases and J by 5 bases; unmatched bases: 10. In DNA form, the CDR3 reads TGTGCCAGCAGCTTCCGTACAGCGGGAGGTCGGGAGACCCAGTACTTC. This translates into CASSFRTAGGRETQYF.